This T cell receptor (beta chain) was retrieved from a study of blood T cell repertoires in COVID-19. Looking at the study overall: Samples came from the United States, Italy and Spain, spanning acute and convalescent COVID-19.

The ends lost 3 bases at V and 4 bases at J; junction bases unmatched: 10. CDR1 is KGHSH, CDR2 LQKENI, per germline. CDR3 length: 17 residues. This clone was observed at least ten times. TCRdb's copy holds only in-frame clones and misses some; the assay was immunoSEQ multiplex PCR. The table has under 200,000 clones, roughly 80% seen once. Recruited during active infection, patients (from Seattle) were subsequently followed longitudinally. The source material was peripheral blood. The origin of this receptor is a woman aged 60-75 years with COVID-19, enrolled during active disease. The V and J genes are TRBV18 and TRBJ1-3, with TRBD1 identical over 9 bases. The CDR3 spells CASSPATGGGHGNTIYF. CDR3 bases: TGTGCCAGCTCACCCGCAACAGGGGGCGGGCACGGAAACACCATATATTTT.